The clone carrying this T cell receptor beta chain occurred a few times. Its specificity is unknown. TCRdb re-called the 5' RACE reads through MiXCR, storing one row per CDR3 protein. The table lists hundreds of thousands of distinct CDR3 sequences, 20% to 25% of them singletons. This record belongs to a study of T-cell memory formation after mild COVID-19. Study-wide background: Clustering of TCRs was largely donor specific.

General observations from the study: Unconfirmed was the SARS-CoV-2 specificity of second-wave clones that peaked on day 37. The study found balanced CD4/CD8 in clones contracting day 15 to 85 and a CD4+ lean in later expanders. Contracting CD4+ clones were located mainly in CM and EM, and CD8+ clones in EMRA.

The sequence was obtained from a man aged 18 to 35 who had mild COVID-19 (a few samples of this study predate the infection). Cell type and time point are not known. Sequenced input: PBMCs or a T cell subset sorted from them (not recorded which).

For the CDR3, the DNA is TGTGCCAGCAGCTTAAGGGGTTTGGGGCCCGGCGCGCAGTATTTT. This sequence encodes CASSLRGLGPGAQYF. The chain combines TRBV7-6 with TRBJ2-3; a possible D gene is TRBD1 (5 bases). The CDR3 sequence is 15 residues long. V was shortened by 2 bases and J by 10 bases, with 19 bases between the two germline ends. Germline V gives CDR1 SGHVS, CDR2 FNYEAQ.